The 21 T cell receptor beta chains given below trace back to one sample, sequenced in a study of blood T cell repertoires in COVID-19 (TCRdb year 2020). The library was prepared using the immunoSEQ multiplex PCR assay. TCRdb provides this immuneACCESS table in a form limited to in-frame rearrangements. Some clones are lacking; in checked studies, under half of them reflect an unresolved V gene, and why the rest are absent is not known. The sample contains hundreds of thousands of clones, more than 75% of them found a single time. 2% to 2.5% of the sample is held by the ten biggest clonotypes. Sequenced sample: PBMCs or T cells enriched from blood (not recorded which). The receptors come from a woman aged 55-70 years in a cohort exposed to, infected with or recovered from COVID-19 (not recorded which).

The table lists this clone with a count of one. The chain uses TRBV5-1 and TRBJ2-7, with 11 bases matching TRBD1. The CDR3 has 18 amino acids. The V gene end was trimmed by 1 base and the J gene end by 2 bases; junction bases not matched to a gene: 11. In germline, CDR1 is SGHRS, CDR2 YFSETQ. CDR3 nucleotides: TGCGCCAGCAGCTTGAGGCCTACCGGACAGGGGGCCCCCTACGAGCAGTACTTC. Its protein is CASSLRPTGQGAPYEQYF. The whole variable domain, remainder taken from reference TRBV5-1 and TRBJ2-7, is KAGVTQTPRYLIKTRGQQVTLSCSPISGHRSVSWYQQTPGQGLQFLFEYFSETQRNKGNFPGRFSGRQFSNSRSEMNVSTLELGDSALYLCASSLRPTGQGAPYEQYFGPGTRLTVT.

This clone occurred once. V and J are TRBV27 and TRBJ2-7, with 10 bases that match TRBD1. V lost 6 bases and J lost 3; bases outside the gene matches: 5. Germline V gene lookup returns CDR1 MNHEY and CDR2 SMNVEV (reference sequence). This CDR3 has 14 residues. The CDR3, as DNA: TGTGCCAGCAGAGCTGACAGGGGGCTCTACGAGCAGTACTTC. Translation gives CASRADRGLYEQYF.

V is TRBV6-6 and J is TRBJ1-2, with TRBD1 matching 7 bases. V lost 5 bases to trimming and J lost 8 bases; unmatched junction nucleotides: 8. Per germline, CDR1 MNHNY and CDR2 SVGAGI (reference sequence). The CDR3 extends over 13 amino acids. CDR3 coding DNA: TGTGCCAGCAGTACGGGACAGTCAAGGGGCTACACCTTC. This codes for CASSTGQSRGYTF.

The V and J genes are TRBV30 and TRBJ2-1, with a tentative D call TRBD1 (6 bases). The CDR3 covers 12 residues. V was trimmed by 2 bases and J by 9 bases, leaving 11 bases between them. The V gene's germline CDR1 is GTSNPN and CDR2 SVGIG (reference sequence). CDR3 amino acids: CAWSHRGFEQFF. Here the CDR3 DNA reads TGTGCCTGGAGTCATAGGGGGTTTGAGCAGTTCTTC.

V gene TRBV3-1 (or the pseudogene TRBV3-2) combines with J gene TRBJ2-5; TRBD2 matches at 10 bases. Germline V lookup: CDR1 LGHDT, CDR2 YNNKEL (reference sequence). CDR3 length equals 18 residues. J was trimmed by 5 bases and V by 4 bases; bases with no gene match: 16. This CDR3 reads CASSPDLWPSGSGETQYF. CDR3 coding DNA: TGTGCCAGCAGCCCAGACCTCTGGCCTAGCGGGAGTGGTGAGACCCAGTACTTC.

V usage is TRBV24-1 and J usage is TRBJ2-1; the match to TRBD2 covers 12 bases. With 5 bases clipped from V and 9 bases from J, the junction kept 7 bases outside the gene matches. The CDR3 runs to 15 residues. The germline CDR1 and CDR2 sequences are KGHDR and SFDVKD. CDR3 residues: CATSAVTSGSTEQFF. The CDR3 DNA reads as TGTGCCACCAGTGCCGTGACTAGCGGGAGTACTGAGCAGTTCTTC.

This chain uses TRBV18 with TRBJ2-7; D possibly corresponds to TRBD1 (6 bases). V was pared by 2 bases and J by 2 bases, with 7 bases between. Germline loops: CDR1 KGHSH, CDR2 LQKENI. The CDR3 covers 13 residues. The CDR3 coding sequence is TGTGCCAGCTCACCAGACAGGACCTACGAGCAGTACTTC. It specifies CASSPDRTYEQYF.

The chain recombines TRBV19 with TRBJ2-2; perhaps TRBD1 as D (7 bases). The CDR3 has 14 residues. Germline V lookup: CDR1 LNHDA, CDR2 SQIVND (reference sequence). The V and J ends lost 5 bases and 5 bases respectively, with 12 bases between them. For the CDR3, the DNA is TGTGCCAGTAGTCGTTCAGGGGGGACCGGGGAGCTGTTTTTT. Amino acids: CASSRSGGTGELFF. Together with reference TRBV19 and TRBJ2-2, the CDR3 gives the full variable domain: DGGITQSPKYLFRKEGQNVTLSCEQNLNHDAMYWYRQDPGQGLRLIYYSQIVNDFQKGDIAEGYSVSREKKESFPLTVTSAQKNPTAFYLCASSRSGGTGELFFGEGSRLTVL.

The chain couples TRBV28 to TRBJ1-5; D unclear. Germline V gene lookup returns CDR1 MDHEN and CDR2 SYDVKM. The CDR3 totals 15 residues. Trimming took 6 bases from V and 2 from J, leaving 14 bases between them. CDR3 residues: CASRPGNSGNQPQHF. CDR3 DNA sequence: TGTGCCAGCAGGCCCGGGAACTCGGGCAATCAGCCCCAGCATTTT.

The sample holds one count of this clone. V usage is TRBV5-4 and J usage is TRBJ2-6; possible D gene TRBD2, 6 bases. The CDR3 extends over 16 amino acids. Germline CDR1 SGHNT, CDR2 YYREEE (reference sequence). V lost 3 bases to trimming and J lost 2 bases, with 12 bases between them. The CDR3 sequence: CASSWAGRTGANVLTF. CDR3 nucleotide sequence: TGTGCCAGCAGCTGGGCGGGACGTACTGGGGCCAACGTCCTGACTTTC.

The chain employs TRBV7-8 and TRBJ2-1, with 12 bases fitting TRBD2. CDR1 is SGHVS, CDR2 FQNEAQ, per germline. The CDR3 is made up of 15 amino acids. Germline trimming cut 1 base from V and 9 bases from J; bases unmatched to any gene: 4. This chain's CDR3 is CASSLVTSGRSEQFF. CDR3 in DNA: TGTGCCAGCAGCTTAGTGACTAGCGGGAGAAGTGAGCAGTTCTTC.

As regards this clone: At one end the junction does not follow the germline gene, possibly because of a read error. The chain carries TRBV7-2 and TRBJ2-2; D is perhaps TRBD2 (5 bases). In germline, CDR1 is SGHTA, CDR2 FQGNSA. This CDR3 has 15 amino acids. The CDR3 protein is CASSLGLTNTGELFF. CDR3 coding DNA: TGTGCCAGCAGTTTAGGACTCACGAACACCGGGGAGCTGTTTTTT.

The V call is TRBV5-1, the J call TRBJ1-5; the match to TRBD1 covers 8 bases. The germline V gene encodes CDR1 SGHRS and CDR2 YFSETQ. The CDR3 contains 16 residues. With V trimmed by 0 bases and J by 1 base, 3 bases remained unmatched. CDR3 DNA sequence: TGCGCCAGCAGCTTGGGGACAGGGCCCAGCAATCAGCCCCAGCATTTT. It yields the protein CASSLGTGPSNQPQHF.

The genes are TRBV5-1 and TRBJ1-6; D gene unclear. Germline lookup yields CDR1 SGHRS and CDR2 YFSETQ. V was pared by 6 bases and J by 10 bases, with 17 bases between. The CDR3 runs to 14 residues. Here the CDR3 reads CASTPLGVGSPLHF. In DNA form, the CDR3 reads TGCGCCAGCACCCCCCTCGGGGTGGGCTCACCCCTCCACTTT.

The chain employs TRBV5-5 and TRBJ2-3, with 10 bases fitting TRBD2. Germline V gene data show CDR1 as SGHKS and CDR2 as YYEKEE (reference sequence). This CDR3 spans 15 amino acids. V was clipped by 4 bases and J by 2 bases; unmatched bases: 4. The CDR3 DNA reads as TGTGCCAGCAGCCGGGGACTAGCGTACACAGATACGCAGTATTTT. Protein product: CASSRGLAYTDTQYF.

The chain carries TRBV28 and TRBJ1-1; 12 nucleotides line up with TRBD1. The V and J ends lost 10 bases and 5 bases, in that order; junction bases with no gene match: 8. CDR3 length: 14 residues. Germline-derived CDR1 and CDR2 are MDHEN and SYDVKM. The CDR3 DNA sequence: TGTGCCACGGGGACAGGGGGCCGGATTACTGAAGCTTTCTTT. Translated: CATGTGGRITEAFF. Using reference TRBV28 and TRBJ1-1 for the parts outside the CDR3, the full variable domain is DVKVTQSSRYLVKRTGEKVFLECVQDMDHENMFWYRQDPGLGLRLIYFSYDVKMKEKGDIPEGYSVSREKKERFSLILESASTNQTSMYLCATGTGGRITEAFFGQGTRLTVV.

V gene TRBV28 combines with J gene TRBJ2-1; tentative D call: TRBD2 (6 bases). V was cut by 6 bases and J by 6 bases, with 15 bases left in between. The germline V gene has CDR1 MDHEN and CDR2 SYDVKM. There are 14 residues in the CDR3. The CDR3 loop is CASRNTRAGNEQFF. The DNA for the CDR3 is TGTGCCAGCAGAAACACTAGAGCGGGCAATGAGCAGTTCTTC.

The gene calls are TRBV30 and TRBJ1-4; a possible D gene is TRBD1 (5 bases). Germline assignment: CDR1 GTSNPN and CDR2 SVGIG (reference sequence). Trimming left V 1 base short and J 8 bases short, with 11 bases between. The length of the CDR3 is 13 residues. The CDR3 spells CAWSGTRREKLFF. DNA of the CDR3: TGTGCCTGGAGTGGGACAAGACGGGAAAAACTGTTTTTT.

The J gene is TRBJ2-7, the V gene TRBV18; 9 positions match TRBD2. This CDR3 is built from 15 residues. V was pared by 2 bases and J by 6 bases, with 8 bases of the junction left unmatched. Germline CDR1 reads KGHSH; CDR2 reads LQKENI. The CDR3 DNA reads as TGTGCCAGCTCACCAGATAGCGGGAGCTGGGGCGAGCAGTACTTC. Residues: CASSPDSGSWGEQYF.

This clone was detected a few times. The chain couples TRBV28 to TRBJ1-6; 8 bases are a match to TRBD1. This CDR3 has 15 amino acids. Losses at the gene ends were 2 bases for V and 7 bases for J; bases not matched to a gene: 4. Looked up from germline, CDR1 is MDHEN and CDR2 is SYDVKM. The CDR3 nucleotides read TGTGCCAGCAGTTTACTACGGACAGGGAATTCACCCCTCCACTTT. This translates into CASSLLRTGNSPLHF.

V is TRBV4-2 and J is TRBJ2-1; TRBD2 matches 9 bases. V shed 4 bases, J shed 5 bases, and the junction held 6 bases outside the gene matches. Germline CDR1 is LGHNA and CDR2 is YNFKEQ. The CDR3 has 15 residues. CDR3: CASSRGASGDNEQFF. In nucleotides, the CDR3 is TGTGCCAGCAGCCGAGGAGCTAGCGGGGACAATGAGCAGTTCTTC.